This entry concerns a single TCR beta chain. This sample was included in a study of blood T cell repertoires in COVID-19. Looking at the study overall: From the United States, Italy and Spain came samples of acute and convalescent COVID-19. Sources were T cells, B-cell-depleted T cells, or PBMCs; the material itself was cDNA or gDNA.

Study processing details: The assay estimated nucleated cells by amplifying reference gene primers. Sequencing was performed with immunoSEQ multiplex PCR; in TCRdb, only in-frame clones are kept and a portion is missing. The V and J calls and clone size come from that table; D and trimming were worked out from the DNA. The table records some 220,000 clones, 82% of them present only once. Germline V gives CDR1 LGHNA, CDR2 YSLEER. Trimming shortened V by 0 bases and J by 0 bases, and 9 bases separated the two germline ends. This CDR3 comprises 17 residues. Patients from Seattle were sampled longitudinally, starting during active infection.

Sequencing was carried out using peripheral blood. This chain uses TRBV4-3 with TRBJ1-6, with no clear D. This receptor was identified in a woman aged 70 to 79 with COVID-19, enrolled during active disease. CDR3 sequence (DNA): TGCGCCAGCAGCCAAGAAGACAAGAGCTCCTATAATTCACCCCTCCACTTT. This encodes CASSQEDKSSYNSPLHF.